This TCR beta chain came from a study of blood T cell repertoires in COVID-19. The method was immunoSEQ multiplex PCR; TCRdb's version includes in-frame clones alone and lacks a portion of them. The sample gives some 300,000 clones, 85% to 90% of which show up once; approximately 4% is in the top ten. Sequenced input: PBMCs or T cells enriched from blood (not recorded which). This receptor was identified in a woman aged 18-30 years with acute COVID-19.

The CDR3 spells CASSQFPGYTGNTIYF. The CDR3 DNA sequence: TGCGCCAGCAGTCAATTCCCAGGGTATACTGGAAACACCATATATTTT. The rearrangement uses TRBV23-1 and TRBJ1-3; TRBD1 is a possible D gene (5 bases). TRBV23-1 is given ORF status, its function remaining uncertain. This CDR3 spans 16 amino acids. V dropped 1 base and J dropped 2 bases, with 12 bases sitting between them.